Described below is a single TCR beta chain sequence and its context. This specimen belongs to a study of glioma-infiltrating T cells after dendritic cell vaccination. Background on the study: The vaccine used monocyte-derived dendritic cells pulsed overnight with autologous tumor lysate.

Some clones are missing from TCRdb's copy, which holds only in-frame ones; the method was immunoSEQ multiplex PCR. The sample comprises 80,000 to 100,000 clones, roughly three quarters of which are singletons, and around 6% rests with the top ten. CDR3 length: 15 residues. The V end was cut by 7 bases, the J end by 0 bases, with 14 bases between. Germline V gives CDR1 SGDLS, CDR2 YYNGEE. This TCR was sampled from a human donor with glioblastoma. The sample was blood, taken before dendritic cell vaccination. The rearrangement links TRBV9 to TRBJ2-1, with D tentatively TRBD2 (5 bases). CDR3 coding DNA: TGTGCCAGCTCCCACCAACGGGACTCCTACAATGAGCAGTTCTTC. Translation gives CASSHQRDSYNEQFF.